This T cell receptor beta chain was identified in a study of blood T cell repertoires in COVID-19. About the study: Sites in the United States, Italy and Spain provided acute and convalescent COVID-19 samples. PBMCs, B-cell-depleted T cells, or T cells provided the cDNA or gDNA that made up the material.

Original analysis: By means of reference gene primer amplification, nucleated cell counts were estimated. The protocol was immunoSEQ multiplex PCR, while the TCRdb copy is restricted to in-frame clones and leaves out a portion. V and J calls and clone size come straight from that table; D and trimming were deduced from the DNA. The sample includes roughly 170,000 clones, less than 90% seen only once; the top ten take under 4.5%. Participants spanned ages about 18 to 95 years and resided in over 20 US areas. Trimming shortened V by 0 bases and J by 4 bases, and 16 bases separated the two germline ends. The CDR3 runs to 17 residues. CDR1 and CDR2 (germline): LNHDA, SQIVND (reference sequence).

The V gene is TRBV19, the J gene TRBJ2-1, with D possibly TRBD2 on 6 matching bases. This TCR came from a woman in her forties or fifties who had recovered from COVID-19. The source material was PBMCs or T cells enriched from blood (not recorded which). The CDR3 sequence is CASSIEGFGTLYNEQFF. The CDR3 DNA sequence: TGTGCCAGTAGTATAGAAGGGTTCGGGACTCTATACAATGAGCAGTTCTTC.